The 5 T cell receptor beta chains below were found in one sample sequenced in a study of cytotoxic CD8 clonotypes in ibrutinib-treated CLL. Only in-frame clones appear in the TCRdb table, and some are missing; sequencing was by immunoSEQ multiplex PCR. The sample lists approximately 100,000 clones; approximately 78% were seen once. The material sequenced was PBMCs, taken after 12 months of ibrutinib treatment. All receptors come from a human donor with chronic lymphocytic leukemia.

Written as DNA, the CDR3 is TGTGCCAGCTCACCCCGGGACATACAAGAGACCCAGTACTTC. Translating it yields CASSPRDIQETQYF. J is TRBJ2-5 and V is TRBV18; D is perhaps TRBD1 (6 bases). This CDR3 region has 14 residues. Germline CDR1 reads KGHSH; CDR2 reads LQKENI. V was trimmed by 3 bases and J by 2 bases, leaving 10 bases between them.

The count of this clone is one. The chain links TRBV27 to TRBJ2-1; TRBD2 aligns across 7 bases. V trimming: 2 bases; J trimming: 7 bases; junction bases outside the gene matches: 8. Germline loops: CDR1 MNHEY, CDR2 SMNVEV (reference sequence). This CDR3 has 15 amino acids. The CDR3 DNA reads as TGTGCCAGCAGTTTAGTCGGGGGGAACTTGAATGAGCAGTTCTTC. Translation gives CASSLVGGNLNEQFF.

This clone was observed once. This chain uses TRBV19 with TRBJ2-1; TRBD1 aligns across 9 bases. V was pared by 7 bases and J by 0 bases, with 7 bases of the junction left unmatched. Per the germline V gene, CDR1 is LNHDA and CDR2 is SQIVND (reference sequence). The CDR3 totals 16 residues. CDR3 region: CASMGDRADSYNEQFF. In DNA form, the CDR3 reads TGTGCCAGTATGGGGGACAGGGCGGACTCCTACAATGAGCAGTTCTTC.

CDR3 region: CASRRDSSNTEAFF. The CDR3 DNA reads as TGTGCCAGCAGGCGGGACAGTTCGAACACTGAAGCTTTCTTT. The genes are TRBV2 and TRBJ1-1; 7 bases line up with TRBD1. This CDR3 is built from 14 residues. Germline CDR1 reads SNHLY; CDR2 reads FYNNEI. After removal of 6 bases from V and 1 base from J, the junction contained 5 bases not matched to a gene.

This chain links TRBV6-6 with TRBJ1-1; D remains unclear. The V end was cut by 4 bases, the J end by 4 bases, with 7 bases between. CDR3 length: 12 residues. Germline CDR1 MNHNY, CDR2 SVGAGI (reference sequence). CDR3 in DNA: TGTGCCAGCAGTTCGATGGGCACTGAAGCTTTCTTT. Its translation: CASSSMGTEAFF.